One sample yielded the 27 T cell receptor beta chains listed below, sequenced in a study of blood T cell repertoires in COVID-19. TCRdb's table, derived via immunoSEQ multiplex PCR, lists solely in-frame clones and lacks some. The sample comprises 130,000 or so clones, under 85% of which are singletons, and about 12% rests with the top ten. Input material: peripheral blood. These receptors came from a woman between 55 and 75 years old with acute or convalescent COVID-19.

A note on this clone: The limits of the CDR3 on the DNA are not certain, so only TCRdb's listed CDR3 is given. J is TRBJ2-5 and V is TRBV27; the D call in the table, TRBD2, was not verified against the DNA. Both ends counted, the CDR3 spans 14 residues. Germline V gene lookup returns CDR1 MNHEY and CDR2 SMNVEV (reference sequence). CDR3 sequence: CASSSSGEGETQYF.

V usage is TRBV6-5 and J usage is TRBJ2-6, with D uncertain. The CDR3 covers 14 residues. The germline V gene has CDR1 MNHEY and CDR2 SVGAGI. Trimming left V 5 bases short and J 11 bases short, with 16 bases between. Written as DNA, the CDR3 is TGTGCCAGCAGTCCCCCCGGCAGGAAGGACGTCCTGACTTTC. As protein: CASSPPGRKDVLTF.

V is TRBV18 and J is TRBJ2-3; D is possibly TRBD2 (6 bases). V was pared by 0 bases and J by 8 bases, with 24 bases between. This CDR3 region has 18 residues. Germline loops: CDR1 KGHSH, CDR2 LQKENI. In DNA, the CDR3 is TGTGCCAGCTCACCACCGTCTACGGGGGTAGTGGTTATTGTTACGCAGTATTTT. Translating gives CASSPPSTGVVVIVTQYF.

The rearrangement uses TRBV29-1 and TRBJ1-6; 7 bases line up with TRBD1. The CDR3 contains 13 residues. Unmatched junction bases numbered 8, after V lost 8 bases and J lost 7 bases. Germline-derived CDR1 and CDR2 are SQVTM and ANQGSEA. The CDR3 is CSIRQGTNSPLHF. The DNA of the CDR3 is TGCAGCATAAGACAGGGAACAAATTCACCCCTCCACTTT.

The chain links TRBV24-1 to TRBJ2-7; no reliable D call. Germline V gene data show CDR1 as KGHDR and CDR2 as SFDVKD. This CDR3 contains 12 residues. Trimming stripped 4 bases from V and 5 bases from J, with 8 bases between. CDR3 protein: CATSEGRHEQYF. The CDR3 DNA follows: TGTGCCACCAGTGAGGGCAGGCACGAGCAGTACTTC.

This sequence joins TRBV4-2 and TRBJ1-1; D gene unclear. CDR1 and CDR2 (germline): LGHNA, YNFKEQ. Deletions cut 0 bases from V and 5 bases from J, with 13 bases between. CDR3 length: 15 amino acids. CDR3 residues: CASSQDLPGKTEAFF. The CDR3 DNA sequence: TGTGCCAGCAGCCAAGATCTTCCCGGGAAAACTGAAGCTTTCTTT.

The V and J genes are TRBV3-1 (or the pseudogene TRBV3-2) and TRBJ1-1; D unresolved. CDR3 length: 14 residues. Germline CDR1 reads LGHDT; CDR2 reads YNNKEL (reference sequence). Trimming left V 4 bases short and J 9 bases short, with 18 bases between. CDR3 protein: CASSPTVEASQAFF. CDR3 nucleotides: TGTGCCAGCAGCCCGACGGTGGAGGCTAGCCAAGCTTTCTTT.

The gene calls are TRBV10-2 and TRBJ1-1; D call uncertain. Deletions cut 0 bases from V and 4 bases from J, with 12 bases between. This CDR3 spans 15 amino acids. CDR1 and CDR2 (germline): WSHSY, SAAADI. CDR3 nucleotide sequence: TGCGCCAGCAGTGAGTCTCCCTTGGTGAGCACTGAAGCTTTCTTT. Protein sequence: CASSESPLVSTEAFF.

V usage is TRBV27 and J usage is TRBJ2-7; tentative D call: TRBD2 (7 bases). Germline CDR1 MNHEY, CDR2 SMNVEV (reference sequence). Trimming removed 2 bases at V and 5 bases at J, with 13 bases between. There are 14 residues in the CDR3. CDR3 loop: CASSLTGGWNEQYF. CDR3 bases: TGTGCCAGCAGTTTAACGGGGGGCTGGAACGAGCAGTACTTC.

The chain links TRBV19 to TRBJ1-1; perhaps TRBD1 as D (6 bases). Per the germline V gene, CDR1 is LNHDA and CDR2 is SQIVND (reference sequence). CDR3 size: 14 residues. V was shortened by 5 bases and J by 6 bases, with 16 bases between the two germline ends. Here the CDR3 reads CASSLSQGSPEAFF. As DNA, the CDR3 is TGTGCCAGTAGTCTCTCACAGGGCTCACCTGAAGCTTTCTTT.

This clone was recorded once. This rearrangement joins TRBV12-5 to TRBJ2-5; TRBD2 matches at 12 bases. The CDR3 has 15 amino acids. The germline CDR1 and CDR2 sequences are LGHNT and FRNRAP. Trimming took 6 bases from V and 5 from J; bases not matched to a gene: 7. This chain's CDR3 is CASGRTSGGLETQYF. CDR3 nucleotide sequence: TGTGCTAGTGGCAGAACTAGCGGGGGGTTGGAGACCCAGTACTTC.

The chain couples TRBV10-3 to TRBJ1-2; 7 bases match TRBD1. Germline assignment: CDR1 ENHRY and CDR2 SYGVKD. The CDR3 totals 14 residues. The J segment lost 9 bases and the V segment lost 2 bases, leaving 9 bases of the junction unmatched. The CDR3 here is CAISEGQAGGSYTF. The CDR3 nucleotides read TGTGCCATCAGTGAGGGCCAGGCAGGGGGGAGCTACACCTTC.

This chain uses TRBV7-2 with TRBJ2-5; D unclear. This CDR3 is built from 13 residues. Germline V CDR1 and CDR2: SGHTA, FQGNSA. V was clipped by 2 bases and J by 10 bases, with 14 bases between them. CDR3 DNA: TGTGCCAGCAGCTTATCACAAAATCGCGGCCAGTACTTC. It yields the protein CASSLSQNRGQYF.

The chain has TRBV12-5 and TRBJ2-4, with 7 positions matching TRBD1. Losses at the gene ends were 7 bases for V and 4 bases for J; bases not matched to a gene: 4. This CDR3 contains 13 residues. The germline CDR1 and CDR2 sequences are LGHNT and FRNRAP. CDR3 nucleotide sequence: TGTGCTAGTGTTGGACAGGTTAAAAACATTCAGTACTTC. As protein: CASVGQVKNIQYF.

The chain employs TRBV6-6 and TRBJ1-2; D is ambiguous. The germline CDR1 and CDR2 sequences are MNHNY and SVGAGI (reference sequence). This CDR3 spans 13 amino acids. Trimming left V 2 bases short and J 2 bases short, with 6 bases between. The DNA of the CDR3 is TGTGCCAGCAGTTACCTCGAGAACTATGGCTACACCTTC. This gives the protein CASSYLENYGYTF.

This rearrangement joins TRBV6-6 to TRBJ1-5, with TRBD1 as a possible D gene (6 bases). CDR3 size: 17 residues. CDR1 and CDR2 from the germline V gene are MNHNY and SVGAGI (reference sequence). V shed 5 bases and J shed 0 bases, with 17 bases lying between them. The CDR3 nucleotides read TGTGCCAGCAGTCCGAACTTGGGGGGGCATAGCAATCAGCCCCAGCATTTT. Amino acids: CASSPNLGGHSNQPQHF.

CDR3 amino acids: CASSQGNRGLGYTF. The DNA of the CDR3 is TGTGCCAGCAGCCAGGGCAACAGGGGGCTTGGCTACACCTTC. J is TRBJ1-2 and V is TRBV3-1 (or the pseudogene TRBV3-2), with 9 bases aligning to TRBD1. Germline values: CDR1 LGHDT, CDR2 YNNKEL (reference sequence). V shed 3 bases, J shed 7 bases, and the junction held 6 bases outside the gene matches. This CDR3 region has 14 residues.

The genes are TRBV21-1 and TRBJ1-6. TRBV21-1 is marked as a pseudogene. This CDR3 has 14 amino acids. CDR3 residues: CASSASSYNSPLHF. The DNA for the CDR3 is TGTGCCAGCAGCGCTAGCTCCTATAATTCACCCCTCCACTTT.

V gene TRBV18 combines with J gene TRBJ1-1; D is perhaps TRBD1 (6 bases). Trimming cost V 4 bases and J 0 bases, with 12 bases left between them. In germline, CDR1 is KGHSH, CDR2 LQKENI. The CDR3 is 15 residues long. This chain's CDR3 is CASSQGERMNTEAFF. CDR3 bases: TGTGCCAGCTCACAGGGGGAACGAATGAACACTGAAGCTTTCTTT. Full variable domain (outside the CDR3, taken from reference TRBV18 and TRBJ1-1): NAGVMQNPRHLVRRRGQEARLRCSPMKGHSHVYWYRQLPEEGLKFMVYLQKENIIDESGMPKERFSAEFPKEGPSILRIQQVVRGDSAAYFCASSQGERMNTEAFFGQGTRLTVV.

V and J are TRBV19 and TRBJ1-6, with 9 nucleotides matching TRBD1. Per germline, CDR1 LNHDA and CDR2 SQIVND (reference sequence). This CDR3 is 14 amino acids long. J lost 10 bases, V lost 10 bases, and 11 bases had no gene match. CDR3: CATADRGGRSPLHF. The CDR3, as DNA: TGTGCCACCGCGGACAGGGGAGGTCGGTCACCCCTCCACTTT.

The J gene is TRBJ1-5, the V gene TRBV6-5; 8 bases map to TRBD1. Trimming removed 0 bases from V and 11 bases from J; junction bases left unmatched: 9. The germline CDR1 and CDR2 sequences are MNHEY and SVGAGI. CDR3 length: 15 amino acids. DNA for the CDR3: TGTGCCAGCAGTTACTCCCCGGACAGGGACCGGTCCCAGCATTTT. Translated: CASSYSPDRDRSQHF.

The genes are TRBV12-3 or TRBV12-4 and TRBJ1-2, with TRBD1 identical over 11 bases. V was pared by 5 bases and J by 10 bases, with 6 bases of the junction left unmatched. CDR3 length: 13 amino acids. The CDR3 coding sequence is TGTGCCAGCAGTCGGGGGACAGGGGGATACTACACCTTC. Translating gives CASSRGTGGYYTF.

CDR3 in DNA: TGCGCCAGCAGGGGGGGGAGAAATCAGCCCCAGCATTTT. Translation gives CASRGGRNQPQHF. The rearrangement uses TRBV10-1 and TRBJ1-5; tentative D call: TRBD1 (5 bases). CDR3 length: 13 residues. Germline CDR1 reads WNHNN; CDR2 reads SYGVQD (reference sequence). Trimming took off 6 bases at V and 4 bases at J, with 10 bases between the two ends.

CDR3 sequence: CASSLRGGGHGYTF. CDR3 nucleotides: TGTGCCAGCAGTTTGCGAGGCGGGGGACATGGCTACACCTTC. The genes are TRBV27 and TRBJ1-2, with D possibly matching TRBD1 (5 bases). The length of the CDR3 is 14 residues. Germline V gene data show CDR1 as MNHEY and CDR2 as SMNVEV (reference sequence). V was clipped by 3 bases and J by 6 bases, with 14 bases between them.

The chain joins TRBV6-5 to TRBJ1-2; TRBD1 is a possible D gene (5 bases). Trimming stripped 5 bases from V and 2 bases from J, with 15 bases between. In germline, CDR1 is MNHEY, CDR2 SVGAGI. There are 15 residues in the CDR3. Here the CDR3 DNA reads TGTGCCAGCAGTCGTGGTTGGGGCCCGAACTATGGCTACACCTTC. Residues: CASSRGWGPNYGYTF.

The chain combines TRBV7-9 with TRBJ1-1, with a possible D match to TRBD1 (6 bases). The CDR3 has 13 residues. CDR1 is SEHNR and CDR2 is FQNEAQ in the germline V gene (reference sequence). V was shortened by 3 bases and J by 3 bases, with 8 bases between the two germline ends. The CDR3 DNA follows: TGTGCCAGCAGCTTCGGACAGCACACTGAAGCTTTCTTT. Translation: CASSFGQHTEAFF. Full variable domain (remainder filled in from reference TRBV7-9 and TRBJ1-1): DTGVSQNPRHKITKRGQNVTFRCDPISEHNRLYWYRQTLGQGPEFLTYFQNEAQLEKSRLLSDRFSAERPKGSFSTLEIQRTEQGDSAMYLCASSFGQHTEAFFGQGTRLTVV.

The chain couples TRBV10-2 to TRBJ1-2; 7 bases are a match to TRBD1. The CDR3 has 11 residues. Germline CDR1 and CDR2: WSHSY and SAAADI. With V trimmed by 8 bases and J by 4 bases, 1 base remained unmatched. CDR3: CASGTAYGYTF. CDR3 coding DNA: TGCGCCAGCGGGACAGCCTATGGCTACACCTTC.